The 24 T cell receptor beta chains below were found in one sample sequenced in a study of blood T cell repertoires in COVID-19. The data were produced by immunoSEQ multiplex PCR, yet TCRdb's version contains in-frame clones alone and is incomplete. In the table there are about 68,000 clones, 80% to 90% of which are singletons. Sequencing was carried out using peripheral blood. The receptors were sampled from a man over 45 with acute or convalescent COVID-19.

J is TRBJ2-3 and V is TRBV7-9; D may be TRBD1 (5 bases). Trimming left V 7 bases short and J 7 bases short, with 21 bases between. The CDR3 covers 15 residues. CDR1 is SEHNR, CDR2 FQNEAQ, per germline (reference sequence). The CDR3 region has the DNA TGTGCCAGCAACCACCGCCCGACAGAGAAGTATACGCAGTATTTT. It codes for CASNHRPTEKYTQYF.

This rearrangement joins TRBV28 to TRBJ2-7, with D maybe TRBD1 (6 bases). The CDR3 has 14 amino acids. Trimming shortened V by 6 bases and J by 2 bases, and 14 bases separated the two germline ends. The germline V gene encodes CDR1 MDHEN and CDR2 SYDVKM. CDR3 coding DNA: TGTGCCAGCAGCCTCAGGGGTAAGGCCTACGAGCAGTACTTC. Translation: CASSLRGKAYEQYF.

The gene calls are TRBV28 and TRBJ1-2; D perhaps matches TRBD1 (6 bases). Deletions cut 5 bases from V and 4 bases from J, with 20 bases between. The CDR3 extends over 16 amino acids. Germline V gene data show CDR1 as MDHEN and CDR2 as SYDVKM. The CDR3 region has the DNA TGTGCCAGCAGTCCTCCAGGTGGGGGCGCCGGCTATGGCTACACCTTC. Translating gives CASSPPGGGAGYGYTF.

The J gene is TRBJ2-1, the V gene TRBV10-1; 10 bases line up with TRBD1. In germline, CDR1 is WNHNN, CDR2 SYGVQD (reference sequence). Unmatched junction bases numbered 10, after V lost 6 bases and J lost 8 bases. The CDR3 is 15 amino acids. The CDR3 here is CASSSSLTGGDEQFF. DNA of the CDR3: TGCGCCAGCAGCTCCTCGTTGACAGGGGGCGATGAGCAGTTCTTC.

The rearrangement uses TRBV7-9 and TRBJ2-5; 8 nucleotides line up with TRBD2. CDR1 is SEHNR and CDR2 is FQNEAQ in the germline V gene (reference sequence). Trimming removed 1 base from V and 5 bases from J; junction bases left unmatched: 9. The CDR3 consists of 16 residues. DNA of the CDR3: TGTGCCAGCAGCTTAGTACCCAGCGGGAGCGGGGAGACCCAGTACTTC. It encodes CASSLVPSGSGETQYF. The complete variable domain, with remaining parts taken from reference TRBV7-9 and TRBJ2-5, reads DTGVSQNPRHKITKRGQNVTFRCDPISEHNRLYWYRQTLGQGPEFLTYFQNEAQLEKSRLLSDRFSAERPKGSFSTLEIQRTEQGDSAMYLCASSLVPSGSGETQYFGPGTRLLVL.

This clone showed up just a few times. The rearrangement joins TRBV12-3 or TRBV12-4 to TRBJ2-5, with 9 bases fitting TRBD2. The CDR3 spans 13 residues. With 6 bases clipped from V and 5 bases from J, the junction kept 4 bases outside the gene matches. The CDR3, as DNA: TGTGCCAGCAGCGGCGGACTAGCGGAGACCCAGTACTTC. This gives the protein CASSGGLAETQYF.

This clone showed up just a few times. The chain uses TRBV6-1 and TRBJ1-4, with D perhaps TRBD1 (5 bases). Germline CDR1 reads MNHNS; CDR2 reads SASEGT. Between the trimmed V and J ends, which lost 3 bases and 8 bases, there was a span of 13 bases. This CDR3 is built from 14 residues. The CDR3 here is CASSDRVRGEKLFF. The DNA for the CDR3 is TGTGCCAGCAGTGACAGGGTACGAGGCGAAAAACTGTTTTTT.

This sequence joins TRBV19 and TRBJ1-1; the D is unclear. CDR1 and CDR2 from the germline V gene are LNHDA and SQIVND (reference sequence). This CDR3 is 12 amino acids long. The V gene lost 7 bases and the J gene lost 1 base, with 7 bases spanning the gap. CDR3 in DNA: TGTGCCAGTAATACACCGAACACTGAAGCTTTCTTT. It is translated as CASNTPNTEAFF.

The chain joins TRBV11-3 to TRBJ2-2, with 8 bases that match TRBD1. Trimming removed 5 bases from V and 5 bases from J; junction bases left unmatched: 4. The CDR3 length is 14 residues. CDR1 is SGHNT, CDR2 YENEEA, per germline. The CDR3 DNA sequence: TGTGCCAGCAGCAATCGACAGGGGACCGGGGAGCTGTTTTTT. Encoded protein: CASSNRQGTGELFF. Full variable domain (rest looked up from reference TRBV11-3 and TRBJ2-2): EAGVVQSPRYKIIEKKQPVAFWCNPISGHNTLYWYLQNLGQGPELLIRYENEEAVDDSQLPKDRFSAERLKGVDSTLKIQPAELGDSAVYLCASSNRQGTGELFFGEGSRLTVL.

The CDR3 loop reads CASSLSPGSPLHF. The CDR3 coding sequence is TGTGCCAGCAGTTTATCCCCGGGGTCACCCCTCCACTTT. This chain links TRBV27 with TRBJ1-6; D is undetermined. The CDR3 is 13 residues long. Per the germline V gene, CDR1 is MNHEY and CDR2 is SMNVEV (reference sequence). V lost 0 bases and J 10 bases, leaving 7 bases between the germline ends.

The rearrangement joins TRBV11-2 to TRBJ2-4; 14 bases are shared with TRBD2. Trimming took 0 bases from V and 10 from J; bases not matched to a gene: 8. CDR3 length: 17 amino acids. Germline-derived CDR1 and CDR2 are SGHAT and FQNNGV. The CDR3 is CASSLDVGLAGERIQYF. The CDR3 DNA follows: TGTGCCAGCAGCTTAGACGTGGGACTAGCGGGAGAGCGGATTCAGTACTTC.

V gene TRBV18 combines with J gene TRBJ2-1; 8 positions agree with TRBD1. There are 15 residues in the CDR3. CDR1 is KGHSH and CDR2 is LQKENI in the germline V gene. V shed 5 bases, J shed 7 bases, and the junction held 10 bases outside the gene matches. In nucleotides, the CDR3 is TGTGCCAGCTCAGCCGGGTGGGACAGGATGAATGAGCAGTTCTTC. This gives the protein CASSAGWDRMNEQFF.

The chain carries TRBV24-1 and TRBJ2-1, with D unresolved. CDR3 length equals 13 residues. Trimming shortened V by 3 bases and J by 6 bases, and 8 bases separated the two germline ends. The germline V gene encodes CDR1 KGHDR and CDR2 SFDVKD. This chain's CDR3 is CATSDVDSNEQFF. DNA of the CDR3: TGTGCCACCAGTGATGTCGACTCCAATGAGCAGTTCTTC.

V and J are TRBV7-2 and TRBJ2-7; the match to TRBD2 covers 12 bases. Looked up from germline, CDR1 is SGHTA and CDR2 is FQGNSA. The CDR3 extends over 14 amino acids. The junction had 5 bases not matched to a gene; V was cut back by 5 bases and J by 6 bases. The CDR3 bases are TGTGCCAGCAGCCGGACTAGCGGGAATCTCGAGCAGTACTTC. Residues: CASSRTSGNLEQYF.

The CDR3 DNA is TGTGCCAGCAGCGGGGGACACCTCAACACTGAAGCTTTCTTT. Translating it yields CASSGGHLNTEAFF. This chain uses TRBV11-2 with TRBJ1-1, with a tentative D call TRBD1 (6 bases). The CDR3 is made up of 14 amino acids. Deletions cut 5 bases from V and 2 bases from J, with 12 bases between. CDR1 SGHAT and CDR2 FQNNGV come from the germline V gene.

The V call is TRBV18, the J call TRBJ1-2; no firm D call. Trimming took 0 bases from V and 4 from J, leaving 9 bases between them. This CDR3 comprises 14 residues. Germline loops: CDR1 KGHSH, CDR2 LQKENI. This CDR3 reads CASSPPSVGYGYTF. CDR3 in DNA: TGTGCCAGCTCACCACCGTCGGTTGGCTATGGCTACACCTTC.

CDR3 DNA sequence: TGCGCCAGCGGGACTAGCGGGAGTGAGACCCAGTACTTC. It specifies CASGTSGSETQYF. The chain employs TRBV5-1 and TRBJ2-5, with 14 bases lining up with TRBD2. The V segment lost 7 bases and the J segment 5 bases; nucleotides outside the gene matches: 1. Germline V CDR1 and CDR2: SGHRS, YFSETQ. The CDR3 runs to 13 residues.

This clone was recorded once. The genes are TRBV4-1 and TRBJ2-1, with 10 positions matching TRBD2. The ends lost 2 bases at V and 7 bases at J; junction bases unmatched: 5. The CDR3 contains 15 residues. Germline CDR1 and CDR2: MGHRA and YSYEKL. The CDR3 region has the DNA TGCGCCAGCAGCCAAAATAGCGGGAGGTGGAATGAGCAGTTCTTC. As protein: CASSQNSGRWNEQFF.

J is TRBJ1-5 and V is TRBV19; D uncertain. Germline V gene lookup returns CDR1 LNHDA and CDR2 SQIVND (reference sequence). The V gene lost 6 bases and the J gene lost 0 bases, with 12 bases spanning the gap. This CDR3 comprises 15 residues. For the CDR3, the DNA is TGTGCCAGTAGGGCGGCAGTGGCTAGCAATCAGCCCCAGCATTTT. Translated: CASRAAVASNQPQHF. The full variable domain, completed using reference TRBV19 and TRBJ1-5, is DGGITQSPKYLFRKEGQNVTLSCEQNLNHDAMYWYRQDPGQGLRLIYYSQIVNDFQKGDIAEGYSVSREKKESFPLTVTSAQKNPTAFYLCASRAAVASNQPQHFGDGTRLSIL.

This rearrangement joins TRBV6-5 to TRBJ1-1; 7 positions agree with TRBD1. The CDR3 runs 15 residues. CDR1 and CDR2 from the germline V gene are MNHEY and SVGAGI. V dropped 6 bases and J dropped 1; count of bases not matched to a gene: 8. CDR3 sequence (DNA): TGTGCCAGCAGGGGACAGCCATTAAAGAACACTGAAGCTTTCTTT. Amino acids: CASRGQPLKNTEAFF.

The genes are TRBV27 and TRBJ2-2; no clear D. This CDR3 spans 14 amino acids. Germline V CDR1 and CDR2: MNHEY, SMNVEV (reference sequence). The V end was cut by 0 bases, the J end by 4 bases, with 6 bases between. This chain's CDR3 is CASSLSGSTGELFF. CDR3 nucleotides: TGTGCCAGCAGTTTATCGGGCAGCACCGGGGAGCTGTTTTTT.

This chain links TRBV28 with TRBJ1-2; the D gene is possibly TRBD1 (5 bases). Per germline, CDR1 MDHEN and CDR2 SYDVKM. The V and J ends lost 5 bases and 6 bases respectively, with 16 bases between them. There are 14 residues in the CDR3. The CDR3, as DNA: TGTGCCAGCAGTGGGACTGAATTTCAGCATGGCTACACCTTC. This gives the protein CASSGTEFQHGYTF.

The chain is built from TRBV28 and TRBJ2-1; TRBD2 is a possible D gene (5 bases). Germline CDR1 reads MDHEN; CDR2 reads SYDVKM. This CDR3 contains 15 residues. Trimming shortened V by 4 bases and J by 8 bases, and 18 bases separated the two germline ends. The CDR3 protein is CASSSLLGSRYEQFF. The CDR3 region has the DNA TGTGCCAGCAGTTCCCTTCTAGGGAGTAGGTATGAGCAGTTCTTC.

Only a few counts were recorded for this clone. The V and J genes are TRBV15 and TRBJ2-7, with 10 bases identical to TRBD2. With V trimmed by 1 base and J by 9 bases, 9 bases remained unmatched. CDR1 LNHNV and CDR2 YYDKDF come from the germline V gene (reference sequence). The CDR3 runs to 15 residues. The CDR3 loop is CATSRGTSGKLGQYV. The CDR3 DNA follows: TGTGCCACCAGCAGAGGGACTAGCGGAAAATTGGGGCAGTACGTC.